Shown below are 26 T cell receptor beta chains from a single sample sequenced in a study of blood T cell repertoires in COVID-19. Some clones are missing from TCRdb's copy, which holds only in-frame ones; the method was immunoSEQ multiplex PCR. The repertoire has 120,000 or so clones, 85% to 90% of them found once; the top ten carry roughly 1.4%. Material for sequencing was peripheral blood. The receptor source for this set is a human donor in a cohort sampled during active COVID-19.

J is TRBJ2-3 and V is TRBV5-4; D uncertain. This CDR3 region has 15 residues. Between the trimmed V and J ends, which lost 4 bases and 4 bases, there was a span of 16 bases. Germline CDR1 is SGHNT and CDR2 is YYREEE (reference sequence). CDR3 loop: CASSSTTPSADTQYF. The DNA for the CDR3 is TGTGCCAGCAGCAGTACTACCCCCTCTGCAGATACGCAGTATTTT.

The V call is TRBV19, the J call TRBJ1-1; 7 bases are shared with TRBD1. Germline CDR1 is LNHDA and CDR2 is SQIVND (reference sequence). Losses at the gene ends were 4 bases for V and 4 bases for J; bases not matched to a gene: 9. The CDR3 is 15 residues long. The CDR3 DNA sequence: TGTGCCAGTAGTACCCAGGGGGTCTTGGGCACTGAAGCTTTCTTT. This sequence encodes CASSTQGVLGTEAFF.

This chain joins TRBV5-6 and TRBJ2-1; 8 bases line up with TRBD1. Germline trimming cut 0 bases from V and 0 bases from J; bases unmatched to any gene: 5. There are 17 residues in the CDR3. Germline values: CDR1 SGHDT, CDR2 YYEEEE. This chain's CDR3 is CASSLDRGWTSYNEQFF. DNA of the CDR3: TGTGCCAGCAGCTTGGACAGGGGGTGGACCTCCTACAATGAGCAGTTCTTC.

The genes are TRBV15 and TRBJ1-5, with D possibly being TRBD1 (6 bases). Germline CDR1 reads LNHNV; CDR2 reads YYDKDF (reference sequence). V lost 5 bases and J lost 11, with 19 bases in between. The CDR3 is 14 residues long. The CDR3 bases are TGTGCCACCAGCGTAGGGGGGGGTGTGATTGCCCAGCATTTT. Translation: CATSVGGGVIAQHF. Supplemented by reference TRBV15 and TRBJ1-5, the full variable domain reads DAMVIQNPRYQVTQFGKPVTLSCSQTLNHNVMYWYQQKSSQAPKLLFHYYDKDFNNEADTPDNFQSRRPNTSFCFLDIRSPGLGDTAMYLCATSVGGGVIAQHFGDGTRLSIL.

The V call is TRBV29-1, the J call TRBJ2-1, with a tentative D call TRBD2 (6 bases). Per the germline V gene, CDR1 is SQVTM and CDR2 is ANQGSEA. This CDR3 contains 13 residues. V lost 6 bases to trimming and J lost 12 bases, with 21 bases between them. The CDR3 is CSVKADSGRGQFF. Written as DNA, the CDR3 is TGCAGCGTGAAGGCGGACTCCGGGCGGGGGCAGTTCTTC.

The chain couples TRBV14 to TRBJ2-3; TRBD2 might be the D (5 bases). There are 13 residues in the CDR3. V lost 2 bases and J lost 6, with 9 bases in between. Germline V gene lookup returns CDR1 SGHDN and CDR2 FVKESK. The CDR3 nucleotides read TGTGCCAGCAGCCAACGGGGTTCGGATACGCAGTATTTT. Translation gives CASSQRGSDTQYF. The variable domain in full, with the rest retrieved from reference TRBV14 and TRBJ2-3, is EAGVTQFPSHSVIEKGQTVTLRCDPISGHDNLYWYRRVMGKEIKFLLHFVKESKQDESGMPNNRFLAERTGGTYSTLKVQPAELEDSGVYFCASSQRGSDTQYFGPGTRLTVL.

The V and J genes are TRBV4-2 and TRBJ2-3; D perhaps matches TRBD2 (6 bases). CDR1 and CDR2 from the germline V gene are LGHNA and YNFKEQ. This CDR3 spans 16 amino acids. Trimming removed 1 base at V and 1 base at J, with 12 bases between. This chain's CDR3 is CASSQGGASGTDTQYF. The CDR3 DNA sequence: TGTGCCAGCAGCCAAGGAGGGGCTAGCGGCACAGATACGCAGTATTTT.

Note on this clone: Other DNA sequences in the sample encode the same CDR3. This chain joins TRBV9 and TRBJ2-7; 9 positions agree with TRBD2. The ends lost 0 bases at V and 3 bases at J; junction bases unmatched: 1. Germline V lookup: CDR1 SGDLS, CDR2 YYNGEE. The length of the CDR3 is 14 residues. The DNA for the CDR3 is TGTGCCAGCAGCGTAGCTAGCGGGGTCTACGAGCAGTACTTC. Its protein is CASSVASGVYEQYF.

The chain employs TRBV6-5 and TRBJ2-5; TRBD2 agrees at 11 bases. Germline loops: CDR1 MNHEY, CDR2 SVGAGI. Germline trimming cut 4 bases from V and 4 bases from J; bases unmatched to any gene: 2. The CDR3 runs to 14 residues. Here the CDR3 DNA reads TGTGCCAGCAGTTCCGGGACTAGCGGAGAGACCCAGTACTTC. It specifies CASSSGTSGETQYF.

This clone was seen once. J is TRBJ1-5 and V is TRBV18; TRBD1 aligns across 9 bases. The junction had 4 bases not matched to a gene; V was cut back by 5 bases and J by 5 bases. The CDR3 is 14 amino acids. Looked up from germline, CDR1 is KGHSH and CDR2 is LQKENI. In DNA, the CDR3 is TGTGCCAGCTCAACCACAGGGGGCTATCAGCCCCAGCATTTT. The encoded protein is CASSTTGGYQPQHF.

This sequence joins TRBV11-2 and TRBJ2-7, with 8 nucleotides matching TRBD2. Germline CDR1 reads SGHAT; CDR2 reads FQNNGV. V was pared by 1 base and J by 3 bases, with 8 bases of the junction left unmatched. The CDR3 totals 16 residues. The CDR3 coding sequence is TGTGCCAGCAGCTTAGTCCGGGGGGGCACGGTCTACGAGCAGTACTTC. It is translated as CASSLVRGGTVYEQYF.

The V and J genes are TRBV24-1 and TRBJ1-1; 8 positions match TRBD1. V shed 11 bases, J shed 0 bases, and the junction held 16 bases outside the gene matches. Germline values: CDR1 KGHDR, CDR2 SFDVKD. The CDR3 consists of 17 residues. CDR3 DNA sequence: TGTGCCAGAAGCGGGACAGGACACCCGGAAATGAACACTGAAGCTTTCTTT. It is translated as CARSGTGHPEMNTEAFF.

This sequence joins TRBV2 and TRBJ1-3; 9 positions agree with TRBD1. V shed 3 bases, J shed 6 bases, and the junction held 6 bases outside the gene matches. Germline V gene data show CDR1 as SNHLY and CDR2 as FYNNEI. The CDR3 extends over 15 amino acids. The CDR3 reads CASSDPGQGKNTIYF. The CDR3 DNA sequence: TGTGCCAGCAGTGACCCCGGACAGGGGAAAAACACCATATATTTT.

This chain connects TRBV6-1 to TRBJ2-7; the D is unclear. The ends were cut back, 1 base at V and 4 bases at J, with 14 bases in the middle. The length of the CDR3 is 15 residues. The germline CDR1 and CDR2 sequences are MNHNS and SASEGT. CDR3 region: CASSEGHSILYEQYF. CDR3 DNA sequence: TGTGCCAGCAGTGAAGGTCACAGTATCTTGTACGAGCAGTACTTC.

The rearrangement links TRBV5-1 to TRBJ1-4; the match to TRBD1 covers 10 bases. Trimming cost V 4 bases and J 8 bases; bases outside gene matches: 11. This CDR3 region has 16 residues. Germline CDR1 SGHRS, CDR2 YFSETQ. As DNA, the CDR3 is TGCGCCAGCAGCCTTGACGTGGGACAGGGGATAGAAAAACTGTTTTTT. Encoded protein: CASSLDVGQGIEKLFF.

The chain joins TRBV9 to TRBJ2-3; D remains unclear. From germline, CDR1 is SGDLS and CDR2 YYNGEE. This CDR3 is 13 amino acids long. Deletions cut 3 bases from V and 4 bases from J, with 9 bases between. DNA for the CDR3: TGTGCCAGCAGCGCATTAAGCCCAGATACGCAGTATTTT. It yields the protein CASSALSPDTQYF.

The chain carries TRBV6-5 and TRBJ1-4; D remains unclear. This CDR3 contains 13 residues. The V and J ends lost 7 bases and 11 bases respectively, with 17 bases between them. In germline, CDR1 is MNHEY, CDR2 SVGAGI. CDR3 DNA sequence: TGTGCCAGCACACTTGAACGTCCTGAGAAACTGTTTTTT. Translation: CASTLERPEKLFF.

The count of this clone is one. J is TRBJ2-7 and V is TRBV6-5; D is unclear. Trimming stripped 7 bases from V and 3 bases from J, with 10 bases between. The CDR3 sequence is 12 residues long. CDR1 and CDR2 (germline): MNHEY, SVGAGI. As DNA, the CDR3 is TGTGCCAGCATTGGTAGTTACTACGAGCAGTACTTC. Protein sequence: CASIGSYYEQYF.

The genes are TRBV5-4 and TRBJ2-2; D uncertain. CDR3 size: 13 residues. V was cut by 4 bases and J by 4 bases, with 8 bases left in between. CDR1 is SGHNT and CDR2 is YYREEE in the germline V gene (reference sequence). Written as DNA, the CDR3 is TGTGCCAGCAGCCCAGAATTCACCGGGGAGCTGTTTTTT. Its translation: CASSPEFTGELFF.

V gene TRBV7-9 combines with J gene TRBJ2-7, with D tentatively TRBD2 (7 bases). V was pared by 9 bases and J by 6 bases, with 18 bases between. In germline, CDR1 is SEHNR, CDR2 FQNEAQ (reference sequence). This CDR3 contains 13 residues. CDR3 protein: CASRAGAEFEQYF. In DNA, the CDR3 is TGTGCCAGTCGCGCGGGGGCCGAGTTCGAGCAGTACTTC.

The J gene is TRBJ2-1, the V gene TRBV29-1; 7 bases match TRBD1. This CDR3 spans 13 amino acids. The ends lost 6 bases at V and 4 bases at J; junction bases unmatched: 6. CDR1 SQVTM and CDR2 ANQGSEA come from the germline V gene. CDR3 protein: CSVDTTGYNEQFF. As DNA, the CDR3 is TGCAGCGTCGATACGACAGGGTACAATGAGCAGTTCTTC.

The chain uses TRBV7-9 and TRBJ2-5, with TRBD1 matching 10 bases. V dropped 4 bases and J dropped 3; count of bases not matched to a gene: 5. Germline CDR1 and CDR2: SEHNR and FQNEAQ (reference sequence). The CDR3 covers 15 residues. The CDR3 coding sequence is TGTGCCAGCAGCTCATGGACAGGGGGGGAAGAGACCCAGTACTTC. It codes for CASSSWTGGEETQYF.

This rearrangement joins TRBV11-2 to TRBJ2-7; 8 bases are a match to TRBD2. Trimming removed 1 base from V and 0 bases from J; junction bases left unmatched: 11. This CDR3 has 18 residues. Germline V lookup: CDR1 SGHAT, CDR2 FQNNGV. CDR3 loop: CASSLGPIRGGISYEQYF. Here the CDR3 DNA reads TGTGCCAGCAGCTTAGGCCCGATTCGGGGGGGTATCTCCTACGAGCAGTACTTC.

The rearrangement links TRBV15 to TRBJ1-1, with D unclear. V was cut by 1 base and J by 0 bases, with 12 bases left in between. This CDR3 has 16 amino acids. CDR1 and CDR2 (germline): LNHNV, YYDKDF (reference sequence). CDR3 bases: TGTGCCACCAGCAGAGGAGGCAAGAAAATGAACACTGAAGCTTTCTTT. Translating it yields CATSRGGKKMNTEAFF.

The chain uses TRBV7-2 and TRBJ2-2; TRBD1 agrees at 7 bases. V shed 6 bases and J 5 bases; nucleotides not matched to a gene: 6. Germline assignment: CDR1 SGHTA and CDR2 FQGNSA. This CDR3 spans 14 amino acids. The DNA for the CDR3 is TGTGCCAGCAGATCCGGGACAGCGACCGGGGAGCTGTTTTTT. Protein sequence: CASRSGTATGELFF. The full variable domain, completed using reference TRBV7-2 and TRBJ2-2, is GAGVSQSPSNKVTEKGKDVELRCDPISGHTALYWYRQSLGQGLEFLIYFQGNSAPDKSGLPSDRFSAERTGGSVSTLTIQRTQQEDSAVYLCASRSGTATGELFFGEGSRLTVL.

This clone appeared a single time. The V gene is TRBV4-1, the J gene TRBJ2-5, with no clear D. V gave up 3 bases and J gave up 5 bases, with 13 bases separating them. Looked up from germline, CDR1 is MGHRA and CDR2 is YSYEKL. The CDR3 is 14 amino acids. CDR3 nucleotide sequence: TGCGCCAGCAGCCAGAGCAAACAGTGGGAGACCCAGTACTTC. This sequence encodes CASSQSKQWETQYF.